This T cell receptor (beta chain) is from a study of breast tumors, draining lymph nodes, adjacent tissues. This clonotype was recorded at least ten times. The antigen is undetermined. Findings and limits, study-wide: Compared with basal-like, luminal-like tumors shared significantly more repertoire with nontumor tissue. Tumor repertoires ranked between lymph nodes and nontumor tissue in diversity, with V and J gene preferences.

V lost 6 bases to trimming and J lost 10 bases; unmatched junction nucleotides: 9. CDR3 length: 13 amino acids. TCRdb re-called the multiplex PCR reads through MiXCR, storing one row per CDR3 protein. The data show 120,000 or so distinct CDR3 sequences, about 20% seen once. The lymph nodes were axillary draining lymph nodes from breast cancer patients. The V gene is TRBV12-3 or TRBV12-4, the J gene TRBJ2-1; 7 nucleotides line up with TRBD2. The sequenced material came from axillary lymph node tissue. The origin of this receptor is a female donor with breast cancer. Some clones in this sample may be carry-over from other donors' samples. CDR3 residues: CASSMTSGGEQFF. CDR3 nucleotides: TGTGCCAGCAGCATGACGTCGGGGGGAGAGCAGTTCTTC.